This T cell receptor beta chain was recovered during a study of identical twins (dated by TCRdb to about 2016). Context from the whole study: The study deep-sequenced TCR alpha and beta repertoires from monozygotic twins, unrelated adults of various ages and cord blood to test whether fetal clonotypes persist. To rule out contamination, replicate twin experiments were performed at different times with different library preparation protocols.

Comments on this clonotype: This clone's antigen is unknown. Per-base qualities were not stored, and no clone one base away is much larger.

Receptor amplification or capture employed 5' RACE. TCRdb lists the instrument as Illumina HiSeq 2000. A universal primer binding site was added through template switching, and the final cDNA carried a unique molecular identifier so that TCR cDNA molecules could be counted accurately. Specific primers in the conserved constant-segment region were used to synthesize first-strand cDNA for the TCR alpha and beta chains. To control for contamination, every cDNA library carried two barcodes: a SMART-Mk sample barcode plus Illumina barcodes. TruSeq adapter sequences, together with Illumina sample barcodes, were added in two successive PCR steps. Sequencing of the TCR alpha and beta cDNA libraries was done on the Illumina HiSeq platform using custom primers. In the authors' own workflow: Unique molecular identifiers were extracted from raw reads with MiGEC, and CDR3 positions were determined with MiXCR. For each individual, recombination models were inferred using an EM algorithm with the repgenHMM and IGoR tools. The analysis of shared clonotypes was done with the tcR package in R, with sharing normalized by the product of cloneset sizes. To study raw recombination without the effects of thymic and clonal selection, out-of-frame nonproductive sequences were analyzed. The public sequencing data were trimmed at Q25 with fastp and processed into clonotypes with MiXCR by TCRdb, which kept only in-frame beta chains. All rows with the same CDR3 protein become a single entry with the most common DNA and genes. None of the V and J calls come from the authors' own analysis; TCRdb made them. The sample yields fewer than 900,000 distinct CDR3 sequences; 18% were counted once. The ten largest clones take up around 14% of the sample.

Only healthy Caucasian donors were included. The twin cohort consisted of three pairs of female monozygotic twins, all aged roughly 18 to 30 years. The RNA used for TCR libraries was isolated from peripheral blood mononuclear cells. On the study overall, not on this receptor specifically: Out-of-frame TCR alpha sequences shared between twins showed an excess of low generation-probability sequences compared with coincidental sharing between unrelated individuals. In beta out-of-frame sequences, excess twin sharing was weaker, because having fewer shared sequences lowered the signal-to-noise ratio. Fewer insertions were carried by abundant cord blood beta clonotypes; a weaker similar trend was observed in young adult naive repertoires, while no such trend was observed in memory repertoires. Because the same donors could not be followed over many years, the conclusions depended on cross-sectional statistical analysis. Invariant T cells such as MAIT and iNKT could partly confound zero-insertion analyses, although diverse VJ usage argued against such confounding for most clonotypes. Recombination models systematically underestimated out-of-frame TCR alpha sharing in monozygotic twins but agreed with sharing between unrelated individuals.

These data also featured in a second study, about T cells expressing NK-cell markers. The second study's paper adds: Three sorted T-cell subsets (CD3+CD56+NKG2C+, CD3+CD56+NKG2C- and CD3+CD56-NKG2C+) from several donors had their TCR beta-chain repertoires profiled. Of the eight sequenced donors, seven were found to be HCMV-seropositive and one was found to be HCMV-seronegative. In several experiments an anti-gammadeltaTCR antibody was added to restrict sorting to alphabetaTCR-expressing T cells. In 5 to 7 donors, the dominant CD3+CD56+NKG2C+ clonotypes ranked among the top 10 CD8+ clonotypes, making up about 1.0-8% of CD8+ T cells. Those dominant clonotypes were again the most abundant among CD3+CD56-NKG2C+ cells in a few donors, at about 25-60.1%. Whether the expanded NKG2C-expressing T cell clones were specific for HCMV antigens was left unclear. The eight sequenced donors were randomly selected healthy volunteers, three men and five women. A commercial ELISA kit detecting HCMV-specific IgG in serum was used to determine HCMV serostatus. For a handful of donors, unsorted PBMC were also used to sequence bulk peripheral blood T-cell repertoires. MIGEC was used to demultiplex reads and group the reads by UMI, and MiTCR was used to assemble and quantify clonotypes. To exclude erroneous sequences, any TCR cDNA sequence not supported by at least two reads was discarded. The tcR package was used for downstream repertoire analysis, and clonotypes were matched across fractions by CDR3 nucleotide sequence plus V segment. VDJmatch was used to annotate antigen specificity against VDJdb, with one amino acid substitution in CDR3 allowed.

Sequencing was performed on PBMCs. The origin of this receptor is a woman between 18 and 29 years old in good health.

The CDR3 reads CASKGTRDSGYTF. The DNA reads as follows: TGTGCCAGCAAGGGAACCCGAGACAGTGGCTACACCTTC. The sequence is built from TRBV2 and TRBJ1-2, and possibly TRBD1, on 5 matching bases. CDR1 and CDR2, looked up from the germline V gene, are SNHLY and FYNNEI. The cysteine opens and the phenylalanine closes a CDR3 of 13 amino acids. The read is trimmed to its CDR3 DNA, 39 bases read in frame from base 1. The germline ends are 16 bases apart after V is trimmed by 7 bases and J by 7 bases.